These T cell receptor beta chains were read from a single sample in a study of blood T cell repertoires in COVID-19. TCRdb's copy holds only in-frame clones and misses some; the assay was immunoSEQ multiplex PCR. The table lists hundreds of thousands of clones, 82% of them singletons. What was sequenced was peripheral blood. The source is a woman of 80 years or more with acute or convalescent COVID-19. The CDR3 runs from the conserved cysteine through the conserved F or W. A D gene is named only where the DNA matches it firmly. A row's size may be missing; if present it is once, few, many or a size class.

TRBV18	-	-	TRBJ2-4	CASSPPALLAKNIQYF	TGTGCCAGCTCACCACCTGCGCTGCTAGCCAAAAACATTCAGTACTTC
TRBV7-2	-	-	TRBJ1-5	CASSLGSGRNQPQHF	TGTGCCAGCAGCTTAGGATCAGGGCGCAATCAGCCCCAGCATTTT
TRBV7-6	-	TRBD1	TRBJ2-3	CASSLTGQGSPDTQYF	TGTGCCAGCAGCTTGACGGGACAGGGGAGCCCAGATACGCAGTATTTT
TRBV7-3	few	TRBD1	TRBJ1-1	CASSSQGAYTEAFF	TGTGCCAGCAGCTCCCAGGGGGCATACACTGAAGCTTTCTTT
TRBV5-1	-	-	TRBJ1-5	CASSFTPDEPQHF	TGCGCCAGCAGCTTCACTCCCGATGAGCCCCAGCATTTT
TRBV3-1/TRBV3-2	-	-	TRBJ1-2	CASSQGDTSKNTF	TGTGCCAGCAGCCAAGGGGACACTTCCAAGAACACCTTC
TRBV28	-	-	TRBJ2-1	CASSPNYNEQFF	TGTGCCAGCAGCCCTAACTACAATGAGCAGTTCTTC
TRBV29-1	-	-	TRBJ1-1	CSAGEGVDTEAFF	TGCAGCGCTGGTGAGGGGGTAGACACTGAAGCTTTCTTT
TRBV7-6	-	TRBD1	TRBJ2-2	CASSLTGTGSGGELFF	TGTGCCAGCAGCTTGACCGGGACAGGGTCAGGCGGGGAGCTGTTTTTT
TRBV7-2	-	-	TRBJ1-1	CASSLDRDLRYTEAFF	TGTGCCAGCAGCTTAGACAGGGATCTTCGTTACACTGAAGCTTTCTTT
TRBV5-3	-	-	TRBJ1-1	CARSLVWQANTEAFF	TGTGCCAGAAGCTTGGTGTGGCAGGCTAACACTGAAGCTTTCTTT
TRBV5-6	-	TRBD1	TRBJ2-1	CASSQDRGRGDEQFF	TGTGCCAGCAGCCAGGACAGGGGCAGGGGAGATGAGCAGTTCTTC
TRBV18	-	-	TRBJ1-2	CASSLQGDYGYTF	TGTGCCAGCTCACTCCAGGGTGACTATGGCTACACCTTC
TRBV7-6	-	TRBD2	TRBJ2-1	CASSSTSGAYNEQFF	TGTGCCAGCAGCTCTACTAGCGGGGCCTACAATGAGCAGTTCTTC
TRBV19	-	TRBD1	TRBJ1-4	CASSKIGQDFREKLFF	TGTGCCAGTAGTAAAATCGGACAGGACTTTAGAGAAAAACTGTTTTTT
TRBV2	-	TRBD1	TRBJ2-5	CASSEDKTGAETQYF	TGTGCCAGCAGTGAAGATAAGACAGGGGCGGAGACCCAGTACTTC
TRBV11-2	-	-	TRBJ1-4	CASSLVRGNEKLFF	TGTGCCAGCAGCTTAGTCAGGGGAAATGAAAAACTGTTTTTT
TRBV7-2	-	-	TRBJ1-6	CASSPQGRGSPLHF	TGTGCCAGCAGCCCCCAGGGGAGAGGATCACCCCTCCACTTT
TRBV5-1	once	-	TRBJ2-2	CASHPGGSSGELFF	TGCGCCAGCCATCCGGGGGGCAGTTCCGGGGAGCTGTTTTTT
TRBV18	-	-	TRBJ2-5	CASSPMAVQETQYF	TGTGCCAGCTCACCAATGGCAGTTCAAGAGACCCAGTACTTC
TRBV28	-	TRBD2	TRBJ2-3	CASRSTGTRLTDTQYF	TGTGCCAGCAGATCAACCGGGACTAGACTCACAGATACGCAGTATTTT
TRBV4-2	once	-	TRBJ1-2	CASSQDSSTLYGYTF	TGTGCCAGCAGCCAAGACAGTAGCACCCTCTATGGCTACACCTTC
TRBV7-9	-	-	TRBJ1-2	CASSSETGVYGYTF	TGTGCCAGCAGCTCAGAGACAGGAGTCTATGGCTACACCTTC
TRBV7-2	-	-	TRBJ1-5	CASSLDRGNQPQHF	TGTGCCAGCAGCTTAGATAGGGGAAACCAGCCCCAGCATTTT
TRBV7-3	-	-	TRBJ2-1	CASSSSGTYYNEQFF	TGTGCCAGCAGCTCATCCGGGACTTACTACAATGAGCAGTTCTTC
TRBV10-3	-	-	TRBJ2-7	CAISETTVRVYEQYF	TGTGCCATCAGTGAGACCACAGTGAGGGTCTACGAGCAGTACTTC
TRBV28	-	-	TRBJ1-2	CASSSTDGYTF	TGTGCCAGCAGTAGTACGGATGGCTACACCTTC
TRBV10-3	-	-	TRBJ1-1	CAISESTGNTEAFF	TGTGCCATCAGTGAGTCGACGGGGAACACTGAAGCTTTCTTT